This is a list of T cell receptor beta chains from one sample in a study of naive and memory T cell subsets. In TCRdb, the UMI-ligation and nested PCR reads were re-called with MiXCR into one record per CDR3 protein. This sample has approximately 140,000 distinct CDR3 sequences, with approximately 15% found just once. The sample comprised naive CD4+ T cells from blood. The receptors shown here come from a human donor in good health. CDR3s include the opening cysteine and the closing phenylalanine or tryptophan. The order of the fields is V gene, CDR3 protein.

>TRBV7-6
CASSLARGGLAKNIQYF
>TRBV29-1
CSVEGHQETQYF
>TRBV28
CASTSRGGKGYTF
>TRBV3-1
CASSQDRDFDVDF
>TRBV19
CASSADWGGTEAFF
>TRBV7-9
CASSQKTSGRNFGSDTQYF
>TRBV9
CASSVVAGMNTEAFF
>TRBV19
CASSRQTGTSFSYEQYF
>TRBV4-1
CASSQQGYPPLHF
>TRBV12-3/TRBV12-4
CASSLGQGPDTQYF
>TRBV6-5
CASSLQGAGYTF
>TRBV7-2
CASSLVSSGYEQYF
>TRBV7-2
CASSPRPGTSGLNEQFF
>TRBV7-2
CAGSLGLSGRYTQYF
>TRBV12-3/TRBV12-4
CASSRSGRVPDTQYF
>TRBV20-1
CSATGQGSQETQYF
>TRBV12-3/TRBV12-4
CASSFRTGTGGEAFF
>TRBV19
CASSVWTSGTYEQYF
>TRBV2
CASSDFLITGELFF
>TRBV28
CASSGLAYEQYF
>TRBV20-1
CSVQPLAGGRNEQFF
>TRBV27
CASSLRAGPAYEQYF